This TCR beta chain was profiled in a study of shared clonotypes between healthy human individuals. Background on the study: Each donor had three CD4 naive, three CD4 memory, two CD8 naive and one CD8 memory plate.

In replicate PCRs of sorted subsets, around 200 ng DNA, approximately 28,000 T cell genomes, was used. The assay was immunoSEQ multiplex PCR, and TCRdb's table has in-frame clones only and misses some. The table has roughly 2,500,000 clones, 93% seen once. Comments on this clone: At one end the junction does not follow the germline gene, possibly because of a read error.

The CDR3 is 14 amino acids. Per the germline V gene, CDR1 is KGHSH and CDR2 is LQKENI. V usage is TRBV18 and J usage is TRBJ2-7, with 7 bases lining up with TRBD1. The sample consisted of naive CD4+ T cells from PBMCs. Subset indicated: CD45RA+ positively selected. This sequence originates from a man aged 18 to 35 in good health. Some clones in this sample may be carry-over from other donors' samples. CDR3 region: CASSPPGTEYGQYF. The CDR3 DNA sequence: TGTGCCAGCTCACCACCGGGGACAGAATACGGGCAGTACTTC.